A selection of T cell receptor beta chains follows, all from one sample in a study of T cells in tumors after PD-1 blockade. Sequenced by immunoSEQ multiplex PCR; TCRdb stores in-frame clones only, minus some. Among more than 40,000 clones listed, 65% to 80% were seen once. The source material was PBMCs, sampled before anti-PD-1 therapy. The origin of the receptors is a human donor with advanced basal cell or squamous cell carcinoma (not recorded which). Each CDR3 is given with its conserved first and last residue. D genes are given only for firm matches. Some rows have no size entry. The others give once, few or many, or a class for an expanded clone.

D	V	size	J	CDR3	DNA
.	TRBV14	few	TRBJ2-2	CASSQVRAPNTGELFF	TGTGCCAGCAGCCAGGTGAGGGCGCCGAACACCGGGGAGCTGTTTTTT
.	TRBV19	.	TRBJ2-5	CASSIDVRPGETQYF	TGTGCCAGTAGTATAGATGTCCGACCCGGGGAGACCCAGTACTTC
TRBD2	TRBV5-8	.	TRBJ2-1	CASSLLAGGRTEQFF	TGTGCCAGCAGCTTGCTAGCGGGGGGCCGTACTGAGCAGTTCTTC
TRBD2	TRBV18	.	TRBJ2-7	CASSRSLAGKDEQYF	TGTGCCAGCTCACGGTCCCTAGCGGGAAAGGACGAGCAGTACTTC
TRBD1	TRBV15	.	TRBJ1-5	CATSRGQGVRQPQHF	TGTGCCACCAGCAGAGGTCAGGGGGTCCGTCAGCCCCAGCATTTT
.	TRBV18	.	TRBJ1-5	CASSPLRPDSSNQPQHF	TGTGCCAGCTCACCACTTCGTCCAGATAGTAGCAATCAGCCCCAGCATTTT
TRBD2	TRBV4-1	.	TRBJ2-7	CASRPLAGAGEQYF	TGCGCCAGCAGACCACTAGCGGGAGCAGGGGAGCAGTACTTC
TRBD1	TRBV27	.	TRBJ1-4	CASSKQGATNEKLFF	TGTGCCAGCAGCAAACAGGGGGCAACTAATGAAAAACTGTTTTTT
.	TRBV19	.	TRBJ1-6	CASSIQSSYNSPLHF	TGTGCCAGTAGTATTCAGAGCTCCTATAATTCACCCCTCCACTTT
.	TRBV4-2	.	TRBJ2-6	CASSQEGVDAGANVLTF	TGTGCCAGCAGCCAAGAAGGGGTGGATGCTGGGGCCAACGTCCTGACTTTC
.	TRBV27	few	TRBJ1-3	CASSLTGSSGNTIYF	TGTGCCAGCAGTTTAACAGGGTCCTCTGGAAACACCATATATTTT
.	TRBV5-1	.	TRBJ2-7	CASSLASGMLGYEQYF	TGCGCCAGCAGCTTGGCGTCAGGTATGCTTGGCTACGAGCAGTACTTC
.	TRBV2	.	TRBJ2-2	CASTKDLRRDAGELFF	TGTGCCAGCACTAAAGACCTGAGAAGGGACGCCGGGGAGCTGTTTTTT
TRBD1	TRBV6-2/TRBV6-3	.	TRBJ2-7	CASSINRGGEQYF	TGTGCCAGCAGCATTAACAGGGGCGGCGAGCAGTACTTC
.	TRBV6-5	once	TRBJ1-2	CASSYAGRGYGYTF	TGTGCCAGCAGTTACGCCGGGAGAGGCTATGGCTACACCTTC
.	TRBV28	once	TRBJ1-1	CASSSVRINTEAFF	TGTGCCAGCAGTTCGGTTCGGATTAACACTGAAGCTTTCTTT
.	TRBV10-2	medium-sized	TRBJ2-7	CASSPGILDEQYF	TGCGCCAGCAGTCCAGGGATCCTGGACGAGCAGTACTTC
TRBD2	TRBV4-1	many	TRBJ2-7	CASSPDLLRGVSSYEQYF	TGCGCCAGCAGCCCTGACTTGTTGCGGGGGGTGAGCTCCTACGAGCAGTACTTC
.	TRBV14	once	TRBJ1-1	CASSEQGNTEAFF	TGTGCCAGCAGCGAGCAGGGGAACACTGAAGCTTTCTTT
.	TRBV10-1	.	TRBJ2-7	CACSRGRYEQYF	TGCGCCTGCTCCAGGGGGAGGTACGAGCAGTACTTC
.	TRBV18	.	TRBJ1-4	CASSRRNEKLFF	TGTGCCAGCTCAAGACGGAATGAAAAACTGTTTTTT
.	TRBV7-9	.	TRBJ1-3	CASSLGGNSGNTIYF	TGTGCCAGCAGCTTAGGGGGAAATTCTGGAAACACCATATATTTT
.	TRBV10-3	few	TRBJ2-5	CAISEVRSVGETQYF	TGTGCCATCAGTGAAGTTAGGTCCGTTGGGGAGACCCAGTACTTC
TRBD1	TRBV3-1/TRBV3-2	few	TRBJ2-2	CATLDRDNTGELFF	TGTGCCACCCTTGACAGGGACAACACCGGGGAGCTGTTTTTT